These 23 T cell receptor beta chains were all obtained from the same sample, sequenced in a study of technical replicates of blood from a few donors. TCRdb's table, derived via immunoSEQ multiplex PCR, lists solely in-frame clones and lacks some. The data show tens of thousands of clones, just over 90% seen once. The sample comprised T cells isolated from PBMCs. These receptors were collected from a human donor in good health.

V usage is TRBV5-1 and J usage is TRBJ1-4, with D hard to call. The V and J ends lost 0 bases and 8 bases respectively, with 11 bases between them. Germline V gives CDR1 SGHRS, CDR2 YFSETQ. This CDR3 region has 14 residues. As DNA, the CDR3 is TGCGCCAGCAGCTTGGACGGGGTTGGCGAAAAACTGTTTTTT. This encodes CASSLDGVGEKLFF.

The chain links TRBV10-3 to TRBJ1-5; D is uncertain. CDR1 is ENHRY and CDR2 is SYGVKD in the germline V gene. The CDR3 is made up of 13 amino acids. Trimming left V 4 bases short and J 0 bases short, with 4 bases between. This CDR3 reads CAISGYSNQPQHF. CDR3 coding DNA: TGTGCCATCAGTGGTTATAGCAATCAGCCCCAGCATTTT.

This chain uses TRBV5-1 with TRBJ2-2, with TRBD1 identical over 10 bases. The CDR3 runs 15 residues. The ends lost 2 bases at V and 7 bases at J; junction bases unmatched: 5. CDR1 and CDR2 (germline): SGHRS, YFSETQ. The CDR3 here is CASSFRQGAIGELFF. CDR3 in DNA: TGCGCCAGCAGCTTTAGACAGGGGGCAATCGGGGAGCTGTTTTTT.

The chain has TRBV6-4 and TRBJ2-1; 10 bases fit TRBD2. This CDR3 comprises 14 residues. Germline V gene data show CDR1 as MRHNA and CDR2 as SNTAGT. The V and J ends lost 6 bases and 6 bases, in that order; junction bases with no gene match: 5. CDR3 amino acids: CASRSGGAGNEQFF. CDR3 nucleotides: TGTGCCAGCAGGAGCGGGGGGGCAGGCAATGAGCAGTTCTTC.

The J gene is TRBJ1-4, the V gene TRBV27; 8 nucleotides align to TRBD1. Germline V gene data show CDR1 as MNHEY and CDR2 as SMNVEV (reference sequence). The CDR3 totals 18 residues. Trimming cost V 2 bases and J 3 bases; bases outside gene matches: 11. The CDR3 region has the DNA TGTGCCAGCAGTTTAATCCCCCCTTGGACAGGGTCTAATGAAAAACTGTTTTTT. Amino acid sequence: CASSLIPPWTGSNEKLFF.

The chain links TRBV18 to TRBJ1-1; no reliable D call. This CDR3 is built from 15 residues. With 6 bases removed from V and 1 base from J, the gap between germline ends came to 15 bases. Germline values: CDR1 KGHSH, CDR2 LQKENI. CDR3 loop: CASSLRDVQNTEAFF. The CDR3 DNA reads as TGTGCCAGCTCTCTGCGGGATGTACAGAACACTGAAGCTTTCTTT.

The V gene is TRBV5-1, the J gene TRBJ2-5, with TRBD1 matching 8 bases. The CDR3 has 14 amino acids. Germline CDR1 and CDR2: SGHRS and YFSETQ. V dropped 1 base and J dropped 5; count of bases not matched to a gene: 4. CDR3 coding DNA: TGCGCCAGCAGCTTGAGGGGGGACAGGGAGACCCAGTACTTC. It specifies CASSLRGDRETQYF.

The gene calls are TRBV27 and TRBJ1-5; tentative D call: TRBD1 (5 bases). With 2 bases removed from V and 7 bases from J, the gap between germline ends came to 9 bases. The CDR3 runs 13 residues. Looked up from germline, CDR1 is MNHEY and CDR2 is SMNVEV (reference sequence). The CDR3, as DNA: TGTGCCAGCAGTTTACGGGGGTGGCAGCCCCAGCATTTT. Amino acid sequence: CASSLRGWQPQHF.

The CDR3 here is CATFGWDRGYYEQYF. For the CDR3, the DNA is TGTGCCACCTTCGGCTGGGACAGGGGTTACTACGAGCAGTACTTC. The chain joins TRBV28 to TRBJ2-7; TRBD1 aligns across 10 bases. The CDR3 totals 15 residues. The trim removed 10 bases at V and 3 bases at J, leaving 12 bases unmatched. From germline, CDR1 is MDHEN and CDR2 SYDVKM.

The V call is TRBV28, the J call TRBJ1-1; 8 positions match TRBD1. Trimming took 6 bases from V and 5 from J; bases not matched to a gene: 8. There are 14 residues in the CDR3. CDR1 is MDHEN, CDR2 SYDVKM, per germline. DNA for the CDR3: TGTGCCAGCAGCCCAACCACAGGGGGGACTGAAGCTTTCTTT. This sequence encodes CASSPTTGGTEAFF.

The chain employs TRBV7-3 and TRBJ2-3, with 14 bases aligning to TRBD2. Germline V gene sequence: CDR1 SGHTA, CDR2 FQGTGA. The trim removed 5 bases at V and 5 bases at J, leaving 9 bases unmatched. The CDR3 runs 17 residues. CDR3 sequence reads: CASSPRGTSGGLDTQYF. DNA for the CDR3: TGTGCCAGCAGCCCCAGGGGGACTAGCGGGGGTTTAGATACGCAGTATTTT.

The chain uses TRBV19 and TRBJ2-3, with 11 bases aligning to TRBD2. This CDR3 has 16 residues. The germline V gene encodes CDR1 LNHDA and CDR2 SQIVND (reference sequence). The J segment lost 3 bases and the V segment lost 5 bases, leaving 7 bases of the junction unmatched. The CDR3 loop is CASSGLAGFVTDTQYF. Here the CDR3 DNA reads TGTGCCAGTAGTGGACTAGCGGGCTTCGTAACAGATACGCAGTATTTT.

The V and J genes are TRBV25-1 and TRBJ2-1; D remains unclear. Germline CDR1 reads MGHDK; CDR2 reads SYGVNS. The ends were cut back, 3 bases at V and 7 bases at J, with 7 bases in the middle. This CDR3 spans 12 amino acids. The CDR3 bases are TGTGCCAGCAGTGACTCCGGGAATGAGCAGTTCTTC. Amino acids: CASSDSGNEQFF. The variable domain in full, with the rest retrieved from reference TRBV25-1 and TRBJ2-1, is EADIYQTPRYLVIGTGKKITLECSQTMGHDKMYWYQQDPGMELHLIHYSYGVNSTEKGDLSSESTVSRIRTEHFPLTLESARPSHTSQYLCASSDSGNEQFFGPGTRLTVL.

The count of this clone is one. The CDR3 here is CASHSGQGTYEQYF. In nucleotides, the CDR3 is TGTGCCAGCCACTCGGGGCAGGGGACATACGAGCAGTACTTC. The genes are TRBV28 and TRBJ2-7; possibly TRBD1 for D (6 bases). The CDR3 loop spans 14 amino acids. Germline V gene data show CDR1 as MDHEN and CDR2 as SYDVKM. V lost 8 bases, J lost 4 bases, and 18 bases lay in between.

The CDR3 nucleotides are TGTGCCAGTAGTATAGACAGAAACTATGGCTACACCTTC. Protein product: CASSIDRNYGYTF. The V call is TRBV19, the J call TRBJ1-2; no reliable D call. This CDR3 region has 13 residues. Germline CDR1 LNHDA, CDR2 SQIVND (reference sequence). The V end was cut by 0 bases, the J end by 2 bases, with 4 bases between.

This chain joins TRBV4-2 and TRBJ2-2, with a weak D call TRBD1 (6 bases). This CDR3 spans 16 amino acids. The germline gives CDR1 LGHNA, CDR2 YNFKEQ. Trimming pared 3 bases from V and 4 bases from J, leaving 15 bases between. DNA of the CDR3: TGTGCCAGCAGCCAGAATATGTGGGACACCACCGGGGAGCTGTTTTTT. Translated, it gives CASSQNMWDTTGELFF.

The gene calls are TRBV5-1 and TRBJ2-5, with 7 nucleotides matching TRBD2. Germline CDR1 SGHRS, CDR2 YFSETQ. The CDR3 covers 17 residues. V shed 0 bases, J shed 2 bases, and the junction held 10 bases outside the gene matches. The CDR3 coding sequence is TGCGCCAGCAGCTTGGCCGCTCCGGGACTAAGTCAAGAGACCCAGTACTTC. Its protein is CASSLAAPGLSQETQYF.

V and J are TRBV27 and TRBJ2-1; TRBD2 matches 9 bases. This CDR3 is built from 16 residues. J was trimmed by 8 bases and V by 2 bases; bases with no gene match: 10. The germline gives CDR1 MNHEY, CDR2 SMNVEV (reference sequence). CDR3 loop: CASSLLGGGRAHEQFF. The CDR3 DNA is TGTGCCAGCAGTTTACTAGGGGGCGGGAGGGCCCATGAGCAGTTCTTC.

This clone occurred once. V gene TRBV11-2 combines with J gene TRBJ2-1; TRBD1 agrees at 7 bases. Germline CDR1 and CDR2: SGHAT and FQNNGV. J lost 4 bases, V lost 5 bases, and 14 bases had no gene match. CDR3 length: 17 amino acids. CDR3 bases: TGTGCCAGCAGCGACTCCCATCGGAGACAGGGTTACAATGAGCAGTTCTTC. This translates into CASSDSHRRQGYNEQFF.

For this clone: The junction does not match germline at one end; this may be a read error. The genes are TRBV6-5 and TRBJ1-5; D gene ambiguous. CDR3 size: 14 residues. The V gene's germline CDR1 is MNHEY and CDR2 SVGAGI. This chain's CDR3 is CASSYSTSHQPQHF. The CDR3, as DNA: TGTGCCAGCAGTTACTCGACTAGCCATCAGCCCCAGCATTTT.

Written as DNA, the CDR3 is TGTGCCAGCAGCCTGGATACAGGGGGCCTAGAGACCCAGTACTTC. Translated: CASSLDTGGLETQYF. J is TRBJ2-5 and V is TRBV7-6; 9 bases are shared with TRBD1. The CDR3 has 15 amino acids. Germline trimming cut 5 bases from V and 4 bases from J; bases unmatched to any gene: 8. Germline V gene lookup returns CDR1 SGHVS and CDR2 FNYEAQ.

This rearrangement joins TRBV5-1 to TRBJ2-5, with D maybe TRBD2 (5 bases). CDR1 is SGHRS and CDR2 is YFSETQ in the germline V gene. This CDR3 has 14 amino acids. With 0 bases removed from V and 3 bases from J, the gap between germline ends came to 9 bases. CDR3 sequence: CASSLVAGEETQYF. The DNA for the CDR3 is TGCGCCAGCAGCTTGGTTGCCGGGGAAGAGACCCAGTACTTC. Full variable domain (missing parts from reference TRBV5-1 and TRBJ2-5): KAGVTQTPRYLIKTRGQQVTLSCSPISGHRSVSWYQQTPGQGLQFLFEYFSETQRNKGNFPGRFSGRQFSNSRSEMNVSTLELGDSALYLCASSLVAGEETQYFGPGTRLLVL.

The chain carries TRBV7-9 and TRBJ2-7, with 8 nucleotides matching TRBD1. Germline V gene lookup returns CDR1 SEHNR and CDR2 FQNEAQ (reference sequence). V dropped 2 bases and J dropped 3; count of bases not matched to a gene: 9. This CDR3 region has 16 residues. CDR3 in amino acids: CASSLIPGGYDYEQYF. The CDR3 nucleotides read TGTGCCAGCAGCTTAATTCCAGGGGGCTACGACTACGAGCAGTACTTC. The full variable domain, in which reference TRBV7-9 and TRBJ2-7 provide the parts outside the CDR3, is DTGVSQNPRHKITKRGQNVTFRCDPISEHNRLYWYRQTLGQGPEFLTYFQNEAQLEKSRLLSDRFSAERPKGSFSTLEIQRTEQGDSAMYLCASSLIPGGYDYEQYFGPGTRLTVT.